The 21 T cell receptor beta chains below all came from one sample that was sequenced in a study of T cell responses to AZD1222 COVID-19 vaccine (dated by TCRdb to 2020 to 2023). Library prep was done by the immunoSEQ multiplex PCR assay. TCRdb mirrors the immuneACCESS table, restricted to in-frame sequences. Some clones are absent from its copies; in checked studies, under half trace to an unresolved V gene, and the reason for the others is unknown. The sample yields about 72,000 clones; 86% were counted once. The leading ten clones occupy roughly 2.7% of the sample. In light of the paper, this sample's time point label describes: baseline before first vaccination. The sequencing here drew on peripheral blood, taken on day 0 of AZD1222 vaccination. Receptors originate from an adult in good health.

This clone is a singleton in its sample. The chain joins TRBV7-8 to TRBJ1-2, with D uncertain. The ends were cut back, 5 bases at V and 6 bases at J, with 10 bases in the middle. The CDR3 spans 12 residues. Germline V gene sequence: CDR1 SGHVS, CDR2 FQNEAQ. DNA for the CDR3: TGTGCCAGCAGCCCCGGGGTCCATGGCTACACCTTC. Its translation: CASSPGVHGYTF. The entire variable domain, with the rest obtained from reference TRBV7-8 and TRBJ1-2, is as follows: GAGVSQSPRYKVAKRGQDVALRCDPISGHVSLFWYQQALGQGPEFLTYFQNEAQLDKSGLPSDRFFAERPEGSVSTLKIQRTQQEDSAVYLCASSPGVHGYTFGSGTRLTVV.

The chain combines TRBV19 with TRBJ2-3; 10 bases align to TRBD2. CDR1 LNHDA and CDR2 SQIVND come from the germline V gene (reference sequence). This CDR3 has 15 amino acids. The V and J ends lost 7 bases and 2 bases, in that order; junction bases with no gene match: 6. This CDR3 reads CASTSGGGPTDTQYF. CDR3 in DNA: TGTGCCAGTACTAGCGGGGGCGGGCCCACAGATACGCAGTATTTT.

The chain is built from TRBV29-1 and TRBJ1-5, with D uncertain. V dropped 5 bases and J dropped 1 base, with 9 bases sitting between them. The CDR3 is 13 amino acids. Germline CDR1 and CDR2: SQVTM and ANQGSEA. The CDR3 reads CSVQSDSNQPQHF. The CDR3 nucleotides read TGCAGCGTTCAGTCGGACAGCAATCAGCCCCAGCATTTT.

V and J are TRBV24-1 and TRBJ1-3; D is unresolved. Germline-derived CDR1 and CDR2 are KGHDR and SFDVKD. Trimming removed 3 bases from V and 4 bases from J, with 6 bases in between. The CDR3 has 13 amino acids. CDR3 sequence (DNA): TGTGCCACCAGTGATGCCGGGGGAAACACCATATATTTT. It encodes CATSDAGGNTIYF.

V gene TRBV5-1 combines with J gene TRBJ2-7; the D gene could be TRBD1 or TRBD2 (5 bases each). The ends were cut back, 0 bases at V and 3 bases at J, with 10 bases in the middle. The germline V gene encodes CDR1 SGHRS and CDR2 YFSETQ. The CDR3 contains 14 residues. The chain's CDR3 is CASSLGGSRYEQYF. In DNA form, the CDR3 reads TGCGCCAGCAGCTTGGGGGGGAGCCGCTACGAGCAGTACTTC.

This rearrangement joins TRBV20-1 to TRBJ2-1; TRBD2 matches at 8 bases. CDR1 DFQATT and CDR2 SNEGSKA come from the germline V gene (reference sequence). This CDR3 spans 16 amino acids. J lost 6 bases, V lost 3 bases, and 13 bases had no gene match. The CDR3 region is CSASGSSGGPRNEQFF. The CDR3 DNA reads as TGCAGTGCTAGTGGATCGTCGGGGGGGCCCCGCAATGAGCAGTTCTTC.

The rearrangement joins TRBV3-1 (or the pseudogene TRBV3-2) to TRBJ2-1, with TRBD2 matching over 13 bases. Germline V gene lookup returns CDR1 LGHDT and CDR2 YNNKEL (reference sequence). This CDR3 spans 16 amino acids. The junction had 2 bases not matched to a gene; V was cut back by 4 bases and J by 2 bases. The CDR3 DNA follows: TGTGCCAGCAGCCGGACTAGCGGGGGCCCCTACAATGAGCAGTTCTTC. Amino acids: CASSRTSGGPYNEQFF.

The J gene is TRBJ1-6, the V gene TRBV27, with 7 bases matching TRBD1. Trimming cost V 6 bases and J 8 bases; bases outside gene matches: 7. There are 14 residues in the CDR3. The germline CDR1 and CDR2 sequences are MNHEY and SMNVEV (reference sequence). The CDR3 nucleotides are TGTGCCAGCAGCATACAGGGGCGAGATTCACCCCTCCACTTT. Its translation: CASSIQGRDSPLHF.

The CDR3 DNA follows: TGCAGCGCAACAGTCTCCGGGACTAGCTACAATGAGCAGTTCTTC. This codes for CSATVSGTSYNEQFF. The chain has TRBV29-1 and TRBJ2-1, with 8 positions matching TRBD2. Germline CDR1 reads SQVTM; CDR2 reads ANQGSEA. V was clipped by 7 bases and J by 3 bases; unmatched bases: 11. This CDR3 comprises 15 residues.

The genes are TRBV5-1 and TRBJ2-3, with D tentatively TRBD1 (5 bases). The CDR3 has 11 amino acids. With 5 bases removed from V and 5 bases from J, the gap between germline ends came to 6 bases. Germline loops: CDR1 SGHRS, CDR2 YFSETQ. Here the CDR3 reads CASRTGDTQYF. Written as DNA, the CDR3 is TGCGCCAGCAGAACAGGAGATACGCAGTATTTT.

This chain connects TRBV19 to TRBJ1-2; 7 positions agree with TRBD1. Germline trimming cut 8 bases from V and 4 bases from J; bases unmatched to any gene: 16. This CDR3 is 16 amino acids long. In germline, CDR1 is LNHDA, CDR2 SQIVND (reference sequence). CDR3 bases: TGTGCCAGTCAGGGGGACGGAGTACAGTATAGCTATGGCTACACCTTC. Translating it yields CASQGDGVQYSYGYTF.

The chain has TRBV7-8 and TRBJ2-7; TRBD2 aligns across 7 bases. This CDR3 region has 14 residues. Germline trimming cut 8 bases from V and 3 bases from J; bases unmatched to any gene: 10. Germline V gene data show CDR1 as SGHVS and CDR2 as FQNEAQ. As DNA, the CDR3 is TGTGCCAGCTCCTCCCTAGCGGACCTCTACGAGCAGTACTTC. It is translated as CASSSLADLYEQYF.

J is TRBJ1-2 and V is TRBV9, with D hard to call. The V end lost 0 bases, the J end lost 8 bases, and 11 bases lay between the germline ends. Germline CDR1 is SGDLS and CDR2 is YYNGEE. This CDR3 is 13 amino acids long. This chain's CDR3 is CASSVGAVGGYTF. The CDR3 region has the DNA TGTGCCAGCAGCGTAGGTGCTGTAGGGGGCTACACCTTC.

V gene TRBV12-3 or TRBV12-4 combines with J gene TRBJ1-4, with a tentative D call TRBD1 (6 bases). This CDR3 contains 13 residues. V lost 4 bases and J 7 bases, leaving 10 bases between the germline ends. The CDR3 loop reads CASSWRGSEKLFF. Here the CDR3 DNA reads TGTGCCAGCAGTTGGAGGGGGAGTGAAAAACTGTTTTTT.

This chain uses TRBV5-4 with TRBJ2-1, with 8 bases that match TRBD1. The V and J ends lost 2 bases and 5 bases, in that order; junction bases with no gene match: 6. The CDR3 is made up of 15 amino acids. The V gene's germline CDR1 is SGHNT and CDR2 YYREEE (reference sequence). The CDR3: CASSFSGGADNEQFF. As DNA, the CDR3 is TGTGCCAGCAGCTTCTCAGGGGGCGCCGACAATGAGCAGTTCTTC.

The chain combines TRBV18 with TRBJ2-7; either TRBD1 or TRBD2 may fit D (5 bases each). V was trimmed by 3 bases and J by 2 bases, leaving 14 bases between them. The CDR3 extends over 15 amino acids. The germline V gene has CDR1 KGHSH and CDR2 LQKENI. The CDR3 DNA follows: TGTGCCAGCTCACCTGCCCGGGACGGAGCCTACGAGCAGTACTTC. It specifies CASSPARDGAYEQYF.

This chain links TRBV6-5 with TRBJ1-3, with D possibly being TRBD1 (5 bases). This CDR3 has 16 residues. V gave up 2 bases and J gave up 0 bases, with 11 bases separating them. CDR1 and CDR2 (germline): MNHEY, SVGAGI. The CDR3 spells CASSYGTGFSGNTIYF. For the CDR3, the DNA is TGTGCCAGCAGTTACGGGACGGGTTTCTCTGGAAACACCATATATTTT.

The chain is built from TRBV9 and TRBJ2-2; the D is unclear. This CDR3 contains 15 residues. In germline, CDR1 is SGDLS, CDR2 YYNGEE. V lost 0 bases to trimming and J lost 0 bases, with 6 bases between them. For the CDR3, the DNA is TGTGCCAGCAGCGTAGAGGACCCGAACACCGGGGAGCTGTTTTTT. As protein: CASSVEDPNTGELFF.

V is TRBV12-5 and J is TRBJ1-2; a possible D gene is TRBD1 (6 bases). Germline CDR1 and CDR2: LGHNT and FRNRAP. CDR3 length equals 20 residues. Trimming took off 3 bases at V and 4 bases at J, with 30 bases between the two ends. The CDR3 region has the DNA TGTGCTAGTGGTTTTGTCCCCTCCGGGACACCTAAGGGGTTCGGCTATGGCTACACCTTC. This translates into CASGFVPSGTPKGFGYGYTF.

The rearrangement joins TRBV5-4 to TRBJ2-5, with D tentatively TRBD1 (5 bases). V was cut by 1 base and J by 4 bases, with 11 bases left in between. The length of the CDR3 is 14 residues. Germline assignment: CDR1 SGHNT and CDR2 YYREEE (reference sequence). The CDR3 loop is CASSLRKGRETQYF. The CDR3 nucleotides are TGTGCCAGCAGCTTGAGAAAGGGGCGAGAGACCCAGTACTTC.

CDR3: CASSLVDTGELFF. The CDR3 region has the DNA TGTGCCAGCAGCCTGGTAGACACCGGGGAGCTGTTTTTT. The rearrangement joins TRBV3-1 (or the pseudogene TRBV3-2) to TRBJ2-2; no definite D call. Germline CDR1 is LGHDT and CDR2 is YNNKEL (reference sequence). The V end was cut by 4 bases, the J end by 3 bases, with 6 bases between. This CDR3 region has 13 residues.